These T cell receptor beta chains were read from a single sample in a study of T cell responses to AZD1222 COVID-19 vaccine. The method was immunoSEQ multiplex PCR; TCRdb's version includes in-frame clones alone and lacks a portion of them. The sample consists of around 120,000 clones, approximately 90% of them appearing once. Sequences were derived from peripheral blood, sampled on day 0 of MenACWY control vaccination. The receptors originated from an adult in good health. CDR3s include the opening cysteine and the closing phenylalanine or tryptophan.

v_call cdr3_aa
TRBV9 CASSPGAGGHTEAFF
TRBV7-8 CASSFDSWGTGELFF
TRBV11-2 CASSLGRTSTGELFF
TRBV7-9 CASSFPGQGVTQYF
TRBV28 CASSLGQTNYGYTF
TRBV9 CASSPMSSGTSNEQFF
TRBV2 CATPIPRSYNEQFF
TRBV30 CAWSVDKNQPQHF
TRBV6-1 CASSEARTGGEKLFF
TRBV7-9 CASSFTGESTGELFF
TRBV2 CASEELTSSYNEQFF
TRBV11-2 CASSPEGAPNVPQHF